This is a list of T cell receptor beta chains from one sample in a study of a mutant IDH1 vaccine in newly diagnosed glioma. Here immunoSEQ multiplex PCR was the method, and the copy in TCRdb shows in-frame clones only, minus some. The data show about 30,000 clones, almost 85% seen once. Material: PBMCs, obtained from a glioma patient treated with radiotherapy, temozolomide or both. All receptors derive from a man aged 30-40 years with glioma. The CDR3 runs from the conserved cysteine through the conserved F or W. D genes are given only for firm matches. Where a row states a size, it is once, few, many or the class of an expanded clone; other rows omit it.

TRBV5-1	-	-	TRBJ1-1	TGCGCCAGCAGCTTGGGGGGAGACACTGAAGCTTTCTTT	CASSLGGDTEAFF
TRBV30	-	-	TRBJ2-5	TGTGCCTGGAGTGTACTTTCGGGGATCGGAGAGACCCAGTACTTC	CAWSVLSGIGETQYF
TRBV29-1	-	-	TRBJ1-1	TGCAGCGTAAAACATATGAACACTGAAGCTTTCTTT	CSVKHMNTEAFF
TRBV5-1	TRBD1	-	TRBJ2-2	TGCGCCAGCAGCTTGGAGGCAGGGGGCACCACCGGGGAGCTGTTTTTT	CASSLEAGGTTGELFF
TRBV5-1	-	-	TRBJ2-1	TGCGCCAGCGGGACATGGGGGGCCAATGAGCAGTTCTTC	CASGTWGANEQFF
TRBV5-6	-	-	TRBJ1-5	TGTGCCAGCAGCTTGACAGGGCCGGGGCCCCAGCATTTT	CASSLTGPGPQHF
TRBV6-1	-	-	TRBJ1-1	TGTGCCAGCAGCAAAGGACAGCTGAACACTGAAGCTTTCTTT	CASSKGQLNTEAFF
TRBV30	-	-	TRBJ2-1	TGTGCCGTGATGAGGCAAAGCTCCTACAATGAGCAGTTCTTC	CAVMRQSSYNEQFF
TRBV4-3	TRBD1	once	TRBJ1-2	TGCGCCAGCAGCCAAGGGGACAGCAACTATGGCTACACCTTC	CASSQGDSNYGYTF
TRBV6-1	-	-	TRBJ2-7	TGTGCCAGCAGTGAACGGGGGAGAAGCGACGAGCAGTACTTC	CASSERGRSDEQYF
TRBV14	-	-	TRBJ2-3	TGTGCCAGCAGCCAAACTAATACGCAGTATTTT	CASSQTNTQYF
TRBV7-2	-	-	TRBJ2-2	TGTGCCAGCAGCTTAGTAGGCCAGGGGACAAACACCGGGGAGCTGTTTTTT	CASSLVGQGTNTGELFF
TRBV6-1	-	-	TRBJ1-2	TGTGCCAGCAGCGAACAGCCGAAGTTTACGGGCTACACCTTC	CASSEQPKFTGYTF
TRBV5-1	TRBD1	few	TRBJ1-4	TGCGCCAGCAGCGCGGGACAGCAGCCTAATGAAAAACTGTTTTTT	CASSAGQQPNEKLFF
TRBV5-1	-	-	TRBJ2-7	TGCGCCAGCAGCCCCCTGACAGGTCCCTACGAGCAGTACTTC	CASSPLTGPYEQYF
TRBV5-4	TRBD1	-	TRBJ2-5	TGTGCCAGCAGCTTGGCAGGGGGCGCTTGGGAGACCCAGTACTTC	CASSLAGGAWETQYF
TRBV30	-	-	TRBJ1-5	TGTGCCTGGAGTGTAGAATATAGCAATCAGCCCCAGCATTTT	CAWSVEYSNQPQHF
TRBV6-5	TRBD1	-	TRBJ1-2	TGTGCCAGCAGTCCTACTGACAGGGTCGGCTATGGCTACACCTTC	CASSPTDRVGYGYTF
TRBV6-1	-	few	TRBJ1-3	TGTGCCAGCAGCGCCAGGACCGGAAACACCATATATTTT	CASSARTGNTIYF
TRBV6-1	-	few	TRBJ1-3	TGTGCCAGCAGTGAATATCCCGGAAATTCTGGAAACACCATATATTTT	CASSEYPGNSGNTIYF
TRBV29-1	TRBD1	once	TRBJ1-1	TGCAGCGTGGCAGGGGGCGACACTGAAGCTTTCTTT	CSVAGGDTEAFF
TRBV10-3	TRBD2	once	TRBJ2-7	TGTGCCATCAGTGATCCTACCCGGGAGCCTAGCGGGGAGTACGAGCAGTACTTC	CAISDPTREPSGEYEQYF
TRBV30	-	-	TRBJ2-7	TGTGCCTGGAGTGGAGATACCTACGAGCAGTACTTC	CAWSGDTYEQYF